This record concerns one T cell receptor (beta chain) sequence. The record originates from a study of blood T cell repertoires in COVID-19. In the study overall: PBMCs, B-cell-depleted T cells, or T cells provided the cDNA or gDNA that made up the material.

V lost 0 bases and J 3 bases, leaving 12 bases between the germline ends. Germline V gene sequence: CDR1 SGHDT, CDR2 YYEEEE. The CDR3 contains 16 residues. Sequenced by immunoSEQ multiplex PCR; TCRdb stores in-frame clones only, minus some. The table lists roughly 70,000 clones, roughly 86% of them singletons. The sequence derives from a man between 65 and 79 years old with active COVID-19. The V call is TRBV5-6, the J call TRBJ2-2; D is possibly TRBD2 (6 bases). Material for sequencing was peripheral blood. CDR3 sequence reads: CASSLGPSDHTGELFF. As DNA, the CDR3 is TGTGCCAGCAGCTTGGGGCCTAGCGACCACACCGGGGAGCTGTTTTTT.